Below are 25 T cell receptor beta chains sequenced from a single sample in a study of cytomegalovirus exposure and HLA in healthy donors. It was with 60 Vbeta and 13 Jbeta primers that the PCR ran. Libraries were prepared by immunoSEQ multiplex PCR; TCRdb keeps only in-frame clonotypes and omits some of them. This sample has 100,000 to 120,000 clones, with approximately 16% found just once. Sequencing input: PBMCs. All receptors come from a female donor in good health and CMV-seronegative.

The chain has TRBV5-8 and TRBJ2-7, with no clear D. This CDR3 comprises 9 residues. Germline assignment: CDR1 SGHTS and CDR2 YDEGEE. The V end was cut by 2 bases, the J end by 10 bases, with 4 bases between. This CDR3 reads CASSFLQYF. CDR3 sequence (DNA): TGTGCCAGCAGCTTCTTACAGTACTTC. The whole variable domain, remainder taken from reference TRBV5-8 and TRBJ2-7, is EAGVTQSPTHLIKTRGQQATLRCSPISGHTSVYWYQQALGLGLQFLLWYDEGEERNRGNFPPRFSGRQFPNYSSELNVNALELEDSALYLCASSFLQYFGPGTRLTVT.

This clone has only a few counts. The chain links TRBV30 to TRBJ1-5, with TRBD1 as a possible D gene (6 bases). Germline CDR1 is GTSNPN and CDR2 is SVGIG (reference sequence). The CDR3 has 18 amino acids. Deletions cut 2 bases from V and 0 bases from J, with 20 bases between. The CDR3 protein is CAWSSGTSMRLSNQPQHF. The CDR3, as DNA: TGTGCCTGGAGTTCCGGGACATCCATGAGACTTAGCAATCAGCCCCAGCATTTT.

In this sample, this clone turned up a few times. The CDR3 nucleotides are TGCAGCGTTGAATGGGGGCGAGAGACCCAGTACTTC. As protein: CSVEWGRETQYF. V is TRBV29-1 and J is TRBJ2-5, with D perhaps TRBD1 (6 bases). The germline CDR1 and CDR2 sequences are SQVTM and ANQGSEA. V dropped 2 bases and J dropped 4 bases, with 8 bases sitting between them. This CDR3 comprises 12 residues. Together with reference TRBV29-1 and TRBJ2-5, the CDR3 gives the full variable domain: SAVISQKPSRDICQRGTSLTIQCQVDSQVTMMFWYRQQPGQSLTLIATANQGSEATYESGFVIDKFPISRPNLTFSTLTVSNMSPEDSSIYLCSVEWGRETQYFGPGTRLLVL.

This clone occurred a few times. The chain carries TRBV6-4 and TRBJ1-1; TRBD1 matches 8 bases. The germline V gene has CDR1 MRHNA and CDR2 SNTAGT. CDR3 size: 13 residues. V lost 6 bases and J lost 8; bases outside the gene matches: 8. The CDR3 reads CASSATGAAEAFF. CDR3 nucleotides: TGTGCCAGCAGCGCGACAGGGGCTGCGGAAGCTTTCTTT.

This chain connects TRBV7-3 to TRBJ1-5; D is undetermined. Trimming shortened V by 6 bases and J by 3 bases, and 6 bases separated the two germline ends. The CDR3 is made up of 12 amino acids. Germline CDR1 is SGHTA and CDR2 is FQGTGA. CDR3 sequence (DNA): TGTGCCAGCAGACATTTCAATCAGCCCCAGCATTTT. Protein sequence: CASRHFNQPQHF. The full variable domain, in which reference TRBV7-3 and TRBJ1-5 provide the parts outside the CDR3, is GAGVSQTPSNKVTEKGKYVELRCDPISGHTALYWYRQSLGQGPEFLIYFQGTGAADDSGLPNDRFFAVRPEGSVSTLKIQRTERGDSAVYLCASRHFNQPQHFGDGTRLSIL.

The chain uses TRBV30 and TRBJ2-5; 11 nucleotides match TRBD2. V lost 4 bases and J lost 1; bases outside the gene matches: 2. Per germline, CDR1 GTSNPN and CDR2 SVGIG (reference sequence). The CDR3 has 14 amino acids. CDR3 region: CAWISGGGQETQYF. The DNA of the CDR3 is TGTGCCTGGATTAGCGGGGGGGGCCAAGAGACCCAGTACTTC.

The chain recombines TRBV4-2 with TRBJ2-5; D is undetermined. CDR1 LGHNA and CDR2 YNFKEQ come from the germline V gene. The CDR3 runs 12 residues. V lost 4 bases and J 5 bases, leaving 8 bases between the germline ends. The CDR3 DNA reads as TGTGCCAGCAGCCGCGGTGAGGAGACCCAGTACTTC. Residues: CASSRGEETQYF.

The chain has TRBV7-2 and TRBJ1-1; D possibly corresponds to TRBD1 (5 bases). The CDR3 contains 14 residues. Trimming removed 3 bases at V and 5 bases at J, with 13 bases between. Germline V gene sequence: CDR1 SGHTA, CDR2 FQGNSA. The CDR3 here is CASSFVRGGTEAFF. The CDR3 region has the DNA TGTGCCAGCAGCTTCGTGCGGGGCGGGACTGAAGCTTTCTTT.

The chain couples TRBV30 to TRBJ1-1, with D tentatively TRBD1 (6 bases). The CDR3 covers 13 residues. V was trimmed by 3 bases and J by 3 bases, leaving 11 bases between them. Germline CDR1 is GTSNPN and CDR2 is SVGIG (reference sequence). The CDR3 spells CAWSPTGYTEAFF. DNA for the CDR3: TGTGCCTGGAGCCCCACAGGGTACACTGAAGCTTTCTTT.

The chain carries TRBV7-9 and TRBJ2-7; D may be TRBD1 (6 bases). Germline V lookup: CDR1 SEHNR, CDR2 FQNEAQ (reference sequence). V lost 5 bases and J lost 3, with 11 bases in between. CDR3 length equals 13 residues. The chain's CDR3 is CASSPGAHYEQYF. DNA of the CDR3: TGTGCCAGCAGCCCAGGGGCCCACTACGAGCAGTACTTC. Drawing the rest from reference TRBV7-9 and TRBJ2-7, the complete variable domain is DTGVSQNPRHKITKRGQNVTFRCDPISEHNRLYWYRQTLGQGPEFLTYFQNEAQLEKSRLLSDRFSAERPKGSFSTLEIQRTEQGDSAMYLCASSPGAHYEQYFGPGTRLTVT.

The chain employs TRBV15 and TRBJ2-7; D may be TRBD1 (6 bases). The germline V gene encodes CDR1 LNHNV and CDR2 YYDKDF (reference sequence). This CDR3 has 17 residues. Between the trimmed V and J ends, which lost 0 bases and 1 base, there was a span of 16 bases. CDR3 in DNA: TGTGCCACCAGCAGAGATTGGCAGGGGTCGGGGTCCTACGAGCAGTACTTC. Translated, it gives CATSRDWQGSGSYEQYF.

The chain combines TRBV30 with TRBJ1-6; 9 nucleotides line up with TRBD1. The CDR3 length is 17 residues. The V segment lost 2 bases and the J segment 9 bases; nucleotides outside the gene matches: 14. Germline assignment: CDR1 GTSNPN and CDR2 SVGIG (reference sequence). The CDR3 sequence: CAWSPTQTGQGFSPLHF. The CDR3 DNA reads TGTGCCTGGAGTCCGACCCAGACTGGACAGGGGTTTTCACCCCTCCACTTT.

This chain connects TRBV20-1 to TRBJ2-5; possible D gene TRBD1, 6 bases. This CDR3 contains 11 residues. The V gene's germline CDR1 is DFQATT and CDR2 SNEGSKA (reference sequence). The V and J ends lost 3 bases and 5 bases respectively, with 7 bases between them. The CDR3 is CSARGAETQYF. In nucleotides, the CDR3 is TGCAGTGCTAGGGGGGCTGAGACCCAGTACTTC.

The chain links TRBV29-1 to TRBJ2-7, with 9 bases lining up with TRBD1. Germline CDR1 and CDR2: SQVTM and ANQGSEA. The CDR3 sequence is 14 residues long. The junction had 10 bases not matched to a gene; V was cut back by 7 bases and J by 3 bases. The CDR3 region is CSATGQGFIYEQYF. The CDR3, as DNA: TGCAGCGCCACGGGACAGGGTTTTATCTACGAGCAGTACTTC.

This clone occurred a few times. The rearrangement links TRBV5-6 to TRBJ1-2; D is perhaps TRBD1 (5 bases). Germline-derived CDR1 and CDR2 are SGHDT and YYEEEE. This CDR3 contains 15 residues. The V gene lost 1 base and the J gene lost 3 bases, with 13 bases spanning the gap. The CDR3: CASSLLGRVHYGYTF. CDR3 nucleotide sequence: TGTGCCAGCAGCTTGCTAGGCAGGGTCCACTATGGCTACACCTTC.

The V and J genes are TRBV4-3 and TRBJ1-2; tentatively, D is TRBD1 (6 bases). This CDR3 has 15 residues. Germline CDR1 and CDR2: LGHNA and YSLEER. Trimming pared 4 bases from V and 8 bases from J, leaving 20 bases between. The CDR3 coding sequence is TGCGCCAGCAGCCGAACGAAACAGGGATCCCACGGCTACACCTTC. It codes for CASSRTKQGSHGYTF.

The chain combines TRBV4-1 with TRBJ1-2; D gene uncertain. Germline lookup yields CDR1 MGHRA and CDR2 YSYEKL. This CDR3 region has 16 residues. Trimming stripped 1 base from V and 2 bases from J, with 14 bases between. Written as DNA, the CDR3 is TGCGCCAGCAGCCAAGTTGTGAGGGTGGGAAACTATGGCTACACCTTC. Translated: CASSQVVRVGNYGYTF.

This clone occurred a few times. This rearrangement joins TRBV4-3 to TRBJ1-2; TRBD1 agrees at 10 bases. This CDR3 region has 18 residues. V lost 1 base to trimming and J lost 2 bases; unmatched junction nucleotides: 10. From germline, CDR1 is LGHNA and CDR2 YSLEER. As DNA, the CDR3 is TGCGCCAGCAGCCAAGCCCGGGACAGGGGAGGTGGAAACTATGGCTACACCTTC. Its translation is CASSQARDRGGGNYGYTF.

Only a few counts were recorded for this clone. The rearrangement links TRBV7-2 to TRBJ1-3; TRBD1 matches 7 bases. Germline V gives CDR1 SGHTA, CDR2 FQGNSA. V gave up 5 bases and J gave up 0 bases; unmatched junction bases: 4. This CDR3 comprises 15 residues. The CDR3 DNA sequence: TGTGCCAGCAGCACGGACAGGAGCTCTGGAAACACCATATATTTT. Its translation: CASSTDRSSGNTIYF.

Only a few counts were recorded for this clone. The chain is built from TRBV5-8 and TRBJ2-3, with 7 bases identical to TRBD2. The CDR3 sequence is 16 residues long. V gave up 4 bases and J gave up 2 bases; unmatched junction bases: 10. Germline lookup yields CDR1 SGHTS and CDR2 YDEGEE. This CDR3 is CASSLPGGSPTDTQYF. The CDR3 DNA reads TGTGCCAGCAGCCTACCCGGGGGGTCCCCCACAGATACGCAGTATTTT.

This sequence joins TRBV19 and TRBJ1-2; D perhaps matches TRBD1 (5 bases). Trimming removed 6 bases from V and 1 base from J, with 9 bases in between. The length of the CDR3 is 13 residues. The V gene's germline CDR1 is LNHDA and CDR2 SQIVND (reference sequence). This CDR3 reads CASSDDSNYGYTF. In DNA form, the CDR3 reads TGTGCCAGTAGCGACGACAGTAACTATGGCTACACCTTC.

This clone occurred a few times. V usage is TRBV7-9 and J usage is TRBJ2-7; weak D call: TRBD1 (7 bases). Germline CDR1 reads SEHNR; CDR2 reads FQNEAQ (reference sequence). The V end was cut by 5 bases, the J end by 3 bases, with 20 bases between. There are 16 residues in the CDR3. DNA of the CDR3: TGTGCCAGCAGCGTGGAACGGAGGGGGCATTTCTACGAGCAGTACTTC. Its protein is CASSVERRGHFYEQYF.

This clone has more than one count but fewer than ten. The V call is TRBV9, the J call TRBJ2-1, with TRBD2 as a possible D gene (6 bases). V lost 3 bases and J 9 bases, leaving 10 bases between the germline ends. The CDR3 totals 12 residues. Germline CDR1 SGDLS, CDR2 YYNGEE. The CDR3 nucleotides read TGTGCCAGCAGCGCGGGAGCGGGTGAGCAGTTCTTC. Translated: CASSAGAGEQFF.

There are a few counts of this clone. The chain couples TRBV6-5 to TRBJ2-7; 8 bases line up with TRBD2. Germline V gives CDR1 MNHEY, CDR2 SVGAGI. After removal of 2 bases from V and 3 bases from J, the junction contained 3 bases not matched to a gene. The CDR3 consists of 14 residues. CDR3 bases: TGTGCCAGCAGTTACGGGCTAGCGGGCTACGAGCAGTACTTC. Protein: CASSYGLAGYEQYF.

This clone was counted only a few times. CDR3 DNA sequence: TGTGCCAGCAGGGACAGGGGCCAGAACACTGAAGCTTTCTTT. Translation: CASRDRGQNTEAFF. The V and J genes are TRBV6-1 and TRBJ1-1; TRBD1 aligns across 9 bases. The CDR3 sequence is 14 residues long. From germline, CDR1 is MNHNS and CDR2 SASEGT. V lost 6 bases, J lost 1 base, and 3 bases stayed unmatched.